Detailed here is one T cell receptor beta chain. What it binds is unknown. Unique molecular identifiers featured in each of the TCR beta cDNA libraries. Each CDR3 protein gets one entry after TCRdb re-called the PCR reads with MiXCR. Of roughly 800,000 distinct CDR3 sequences listed, 30% are singletons. This sample was included in a study of post-analysis software for immune sequencing data. Study-level information: Patients with relapsing-remitting, secondary progressive and progressive-relapsing multiple sclerosis courses were all represented. Study observations and caveats: Clustering by F measure revealed strong co-clustering among samples prepared together in one batch. Comparison with controls showed significantly lower normalized Chao1 diversity in multiple sclerosis patients.

Sequenced material: blood. The TCR comes from a girl aged 10 to 17 with multiple sclerosis.

The CDR3 DNA reads as TGTGCCAGCAGCTTGGGAAGGCGGGACGCCCCAGATACGCAGTATTTT. It encodes CASSLGRRDAPDTQYF. This chain joins TRBV7-2 and TRBJ2-3, with a tentative D call TRBD2 (6 bases). Germline CDR1 is SGHTA and CDR2 is FQGNSA. The CDR3 has 16 amino acids. Deletions cut 3 bases from V and 4 bases from J, with 17 bases between.